The source of this T cell receptor (beta chain) is a study of T cell responses to AZD1222 COVID-19 vaccine. Study-level points and caveats: At 160-218 and 743-854, vaccine-associated CD4 TCRs were dominant, and they spanned spike. Sampled repertoires all dated from after the peak T cell response.

This clone has just a few counts. The antigen is unknown. Using immunoSEQ multiplex PCR, the repertoire was profiled, and TCRdb retains in-frame clones only, with some absent. The repertoire holds 90,000 to 150,000 clones, with around nine tenths as singletons. Deletions cut 0 bases from V and 10 bases from J, with 10 bases between. The CDR3 consists of 13 residues. CDR1 and CDR2 (germline): SGHAT, FQNNGV. The TCR sequence derives from an adult in good health. The sample consisted of peripheral blood, taken on day 0 of AZD1222 vaccination. The chain employs TRBV11-2 and TRBJ1-3; no firm D call. The CDR3 here is CASSLETVRTIYF. CDR3 in DNA: TGTGCCAGCAGCTTAGAGACGGTCCGGACCATATATTTT.